Described below is a single T cell receptor (beta chain) sequence and its context. This entry comes from a study of blood T cell repertoires in COVID-19. Background on the study: The United States, Italy and Spain provided the acute and convalescent COVID-19 samples.

The CDR3 runs 13 residues. Germline V gives CDR1 MNHNS, CDR2 SASEGT. V was pared by 2 bases and J by 5 bases, with 7 bases between. Per the study methods: How many nucleated cells were present was estimated from reference gene primer amplification. The table came from immunoSEQ multiplex PCR; TCRdb's copy has only in-frame clones and leaves some out. Clone size and V and J calls were adopted from that table, with D and trimming inferred from the DNA. This sample carries 110,000 to 150,000 clones, around 84% of them seen once, and the ten largest clones take roughly 8.7%. V usage is TRBV6-1 and J usage is TRBJ2-4; D remains ambiguous. Material: peripheral blood. The receptor was derived from a woman aged 60-70 years with acute or convalescent COVID-19. The chain's CDR3 is CASSEFLQNIQYF. CDR3 DNA sequence: TGTGCCAGCAGTGAATTCCTCCAAAACATTCAGTACTTC.